This is a list of T cell receptor beta chains from one sample in a study of spatial heterogeneity in lung cancer. MiXCR was run by TCRdb on the 5' RACE reads, yielding one entry per CDR3 protein. The table includes some 120,000 distinct CDR3 sequences, 9.5% to 15% detected once. This material consisted of PBMCs, taken at follow-up. The receptors stem from a male donor with early-stage non-small cell lung cancer. Each CDR3 is given with its conserved first and last residue. D genes are given only for firm matches. Clone size is given for some rows only: seen once, a few or many times, or a class if the clone is expanded.

DNA,CDR3,size,J,D,V
TGTGCCAGCAGCCCCGGACAGTTAGAGACCCAGTACTTC,CASSPGQLETQYF,-,TRBJ2-5,-,TRBV11-1
TGTGCCACCAGTGATCCGACAGGCAATGAGCAGTTCTTC,CATSDPTGNEQFF,many,TRBJ2-1,-,TRBV24-1
TGTGCCACCAGTGAAGAGCGATCCTACAATGAGCAGTTCTTC,CATSEERSYNEQFF,-,TRBJ2-1,-,TRBV24-1
TGTGCCAGCAGCGTAGAGGGCAGGGGGCAGGACATTCAGTACTTC,CASSVEGRGQDIQYF,few,TRBJ2-4,TRBD1,TRBV9
TGCGCCAGCAGCCCTTGGGGCGGGGAGCTGTTTTTT,CASSPWGGELFF,many,TRBJ2-2,-,TRBV5-1
TGCAGTGCTAGAAGACCGGGACTAGTCATCAATGAGCAGTTCTTC,CSARRPGLVINEQFF,few,TRBJ2-1,TRBD2,TRBV20-1
TGTGCCAGCAGCTTAGTCCCCCAGGGGGCTCGTTTGAACTACGAGCAGTACTTC,CASSLVPQGARLNYEQYF,-,TRBJ2-7,TRBD1,TRBV7-6
TGCGCCAGCAGGCCGACAGGGAATAATGAAAAACTGTTTTTT,CASRPTGNNEKLFF,many,TRBJ1-4,TRBD1,TRBV5-1
TGTGCCAGCAGTCCGAGACGTTTCCAAGAGACCCAGTACTTC,CASSPRRFQETQYF,many,TRBJ2-5,-,TRBV2
TGTGCCAGCAGTGGCAGGGGATTAATCGGAGAGACCCAGTACTTC,CASSGRGLIGETQYF,-,TRBJ2-5,-,TRBV6-2/TRBV6-3
TGCGCCAGCAGCTTGGGGACTCTCTCCTACGAGCAGTACTTC,CASSLGTLSYEQYF,many,TRBJ2-7,-,TRBV5-1
TGTGCCAGCAGCCCCCGGGACAGGGGCTCCTACGAGCAGTACTTC,CASSPRDRGSYEQYF,-,TRBJ2-7,TRBD1,TRBV7-2
TGTGCCAGCACCGCGACAGCCTCTAACTATGGCTACACCTTC,CASTATASNYGYTF,many,TRBJ1-2,-,TRBV28
TGCAGTGCTAGTAAAGGGGCAACTAATGAAAAACTGTTTTTT,CSASKGATNEKLFF,many,TRBJ1-4,-,TRBV20-1
TGTGCCACTACGATTTCTAGCGGGGTGGAGACCCAGTACTTC,CATTISSGVETQYF,few,TRBJ2-5,TRBD2,TRBV10-3
TGCGCCAGCAGCGTTGGTACTTCACTGAGGGAAAAACTGTTTTTT,CASSVGTSLREKLFF,-,TRBJ1-4,-,TRBV5-1